This TCR beta chain stems from a study of cytomegalovirus exposure and HLA in healthy donors. Whole-study results and caveats: Researchers counted 180 or so TCR beta chains as cytomegalovirus-associated.

PCR primers comprised 60 Vbeta and 13 Jbeta primers. Sequencing was performed with immunoSEQ multiplex PCR; in TCRdb, only in-frame clones are kept and a portion is missing. The sample consists of roughly 100,000 clones, about 79% of them appearing once. V dropped 6 bases and J dropped 7 bases, with 10 bases sitting between them. In germline, CDR1 is MDHEN, CDR2 SYDVKM. The CDR3 is 12 amino acids. Regarding this clone: Its antigen remains unknown.

This clonotype was sampled from a man aged 55 to 69 in good health and CMV-seropositive. The sequenced sample consisted of PBMCs. The genes are TRBV28 and TRBJ1-5; D is unclear. Here the CDR3 reads CASRVRLQPQHF. The CDR3 coding sequence is TGTGCCAGCAGGGTGAGATTACAGCCCCAGCATTTT. Drawing the rest from reference TRBV28 and TRBJ1-5, the complete variable domain is DVKVTQSSRYLVKRTGEKVFLECVQDMDHENMFWYRQDPGLGLRLIYFSYDVKMKEKGDIPEGYSVSREKKERFSLILESASTNQTSMYLCASRVRLQPQHFGDGTRLSIL.